The following is a T cell receptor (beta chain) sequence with its context. Trimming shortened V by 2 bases and J by 1 base, and 10 bases separated the two germline ends. CDR3 length: 15 residues. Germline V lookup: CDR1 SGHRS, CDR2 YFSETQ. TCRdb used MiXCR to reprocess the 5' RACE reads, holding one entry per CDR3 protein. Counted here are about 57,000 distinct CDR3 sequences, around 15% occurring once; the ten biggest clones make up approximately 4.6%. This sample stems from a study of T cells of healthy individuals. This sequence joins TRBV5-1 and TRBJ2-4, with D tentatively TRBD2 (6 bases). This TCR was recovered from a human donor in good health. The DNA for the CDR3 is TGCGCCAGCAGCTTCCGCGGGACTGCCAAAAACATTCAGTACTTC. Its translation: CASSFRGTAKNIQYF.